This TCR beta chain was retrieved from a study of control samples from healthy donors and cancer patients. Sequenced by immunoSEQ multiplex PCR; TCRdb stores in-frame clones only, minus some. The repertoire includes around 250,000 clones, roughly 82% of them detected once, and 10% to 15% sits in the top ten. V gave up 4 bases and J gave up 2 bases, with 13 bases separating them. Germline loops: CDR1 SGHRS, CDR2 YFSETQ. The CDR3 length is 14 residues. This TCR derives from a woman aged 60-75 years with lung cancer. The material sequenced was PBMCs. The genes are TRBV5-1 and TRBJ2-7, with D perhaps given as TRBD1 or TRBD2 (6 bases each). This CDR3 reads CASSTPEGAYEQYF. CDR3 bases: TGCGCCAGCAGCACACCGGAGGGGGCCTACGAGCAGTACTTC.